One sample yielded the 23 T cell receptor beta chains listed below, sequenced in a study of blood T cell repertoires in COVID-19. Assay: immunoSEQ multiplex PCR; the TCRdb copy retains only in-frame clones and omits some. Of about 36,000 clones listed, 90% are singletons. The sequencing input was peripheral blood. The receptors were sampled from a human donor in a cohort sampled during active COVID-19.

J is TRBJ1-1 and V is TRBV2; D is possibly TRBD1 (5 bases). Trimming stripped 2 bases from V and 2 bases from J, with 6 bases between. The CDR3 is 13 residues long. The germline gives CDR1 SNHLY, CDR2 FYNNEI. The CDR3 loop reads CASSEQGNTEAFF. CDR3 sequence (DNA): TGTGCCAGCAGTGAACAGGGAAACACTGAAGCTTTCTTT.

The CDR3 reads CASSQGQSQETQYF. Here the CDR3 DNA reads TGCGCCAGCAGCCAAGGACAGTCCCAAGAGACCCAGTACTTC. The chain is built from TRBV4-1 and TRBJ2-5; perhaps TRBD1 as D (5 bases). Trimming removed 1 base from V and 1 base from J, with 7 bases in between. The CDR3 extends over 14 amino acids. Per the germline V gene, CDR1 is MGHRA and CDR2 is YSYEKL.

This clone was detected a few times. The chain combines TRBV5-1 with TRBJ2-7; D possibly corresponds to TRBD1 (5 bases). Trimming shortened V by 3 bases and J by 5 bases, and 12 bases separated the two germline ends. The CDR3 is 13 amino acids. Germline V gives CDR1 SGHRS, CDR2 YFSETQ. The DNA of the CDR3 is TGCGCCAGCAGCTCCGGACATGGCGACGAGCAGTACTTC. Encoded protein: CASSSGHGDEQYF. Complete variable domain (other parts from reference TRBV5-1 and TRBJ2-7): KAGVTQTPRYLIKTRGQQVTLSCSPISGHRSVSWYQQTPGQGLQFLFEYFSETQRNKGNFPGRFSGRQFSNSRSEMNVSTLELGDSALYLCASSSGHGDEQYFGPGTRLTVT.

Only a few counts were recorded for this clone. The chain uses TRBV7-9 and TRBJ1-2, with TRBD1 identical over 7 bases. Trimming cost V 1 base and J 10 bases; bases outside gene matches: 3. CDR1 SEHNR and CDR2 FQNEAQ come from the germline V gene (reference sequence). The CDR3 extends over 12 amino acids. The CDR3 DNA reads as TGTGCCAGCAGCTTAGAAGGGACAGACTACACCTTC. This sequence encodes CASSLEGTDYTF.

The J gene is TRBJ2-7, the V gene TRBV7-9; tentative D call: TRBD1 (6 bases). The CDR3 runs to 16 residues. Germline V gene lookup returns CDR1 SEHNR and CDR2 FQNEAQ (reference sequence). Trimming took off 1 base at V and 1 base at J, with 14 bases between the two ends. CDR3 sequence (DNA): TGTGCCAGCAGCTTAGGGGGTGGGGGCCCTTCCTACGAGCAGTACTTC. Its protein is CASSLGGGGPSYEQYF.

The V and J genes are TRBV4-1 and TRBJ2-1, with TRBD2 matching over 11 bases. The V gene end was trimmed by 5 bases and the J gene end by 4 bases; junction bases not matched to a gene: 7. This CDR3 comprises 16 residues. Germline V lookup: CDR1 MGHRA, CDR2 YSYEKL. The CDR3 coding sequence is TGCGCCAGCAGCGCGCAGACTAGCGGGGCTTACAATGAGCAGTTCTTC. Translation: CASSAQTSGAYNEQFF.

The J gene is TRBJ1-5, the V gene TRBV30, with no clear D. The CDR3 runs to 14 residues. Germline V gene data show CDR1 as GTSNPN and CDR2 as SVGIG (reference sequence). V lost 3 bases to trimming and J lost 6 bases, with 15 bases between them. CDR3 amino acids: CAWSRLSVGQPQHF. The CDR3, as DNA: TGTGCCTGGAGCCGACTGAGCGTTGGTCAGCCCCAGCATTTT.

The CDR3 here is CASSQDSGASTDTQYF. CDR3 sequence (DNA): TGCGCCAGCAGCCAGGATAGCGGGGCTAGCACAGATACGCAGTATTTT. This rearrangement joins TRBV4-1 to TRBJ2-3, with 8 bases fitting TRBD2. Per the germline V gene, CDR1 is MGHRA and CDR2 is YSYEKL. The CDR3 is 16 residues long. V lost 3 bases, J lost 0 bases, and 5 bases stayed unmatched.

The rearrangement uses TRBV18 and TRBJ2-1; 12 positions agree with TRBD2. The CDR3 covers 16 residues. In germline, CDR1 is KGHSH, CDR2 LQKENI. The V segment lost 1 base and the J segment 5 bases; nucleotides outside the gene matches: 3. CDR3: CASSPQTSGGHNEQFF. CDR3 DNA sequence: TGTGCCAGCTCACCACAGACTAGCGGGGGTCACAATGAGCAGTTCTTC.

This chain links TRBV11-2 with TRBJ2-5; D gene unclear. The CDR3 consists of 14 residues. Germline V CDR1 and CDR2: SGHAT, FQNNGV. Trimming took off 4 bases at V and 5 bases at J, with 14 bases between the two ends. The CDR3 reads CASSSGRSSETQYF. DNA of the CDR3: TGTGCCAGCAGCTCAGGTCGCTCATCGGAGACCCAGTACTTC.

The chain combines TRBV10-3 with TRBJ1-1; 9 nucleotides agree with TRBD1. There are 17 residues in the CDR3. The germline V gene encodes CDR1 ENHRY and CDR2 SYGVKD. V shed 2 bases and J 2 bases; nucleotides not matched to a gene: 9. The CDR3 reads CAISERSQGAGNTEAFF. The DNA for the CDR3 is TGTGCCATCAGTGAGCGGTCACAGGGGGCGGGAAACACTGAAGCTTTCTTT.

The chain couples TRBV5-6 to TRBJ2-3, with 8 positions matching TRBD1. Germline V lookup: CDR1 SGHDT, CDR2 YYEEEE. Trimming cost V 4 bases and J 4 bases; bases outside gene matches: 11. This CDR3 spans 16 amino acids. The CDR3, as DNA: TGTGCCAGCAGCCCGCCGAGGACAGGGTGGTCAGATACGCAGTATTTT. It yields the protein CASSPPRTGWSDTQYF. Full variable domain (missing parts from reference TRBV5-6 and TRBJ2-3): DAGVTQSPTHLIKTRGQQVTLRCSPKSGHDTVSWYQQALGQGPQFIFQYYEEEERQRGNFPDRFSGHQFPNYSSELNVNALLLGDSALYLCASSPPRTGWSDTQYFGPGTRLTVL.

The V and J genes are TRBV10-3 and TRBJ2-1; D uncertain. From germline, CDR1 is ENHRY and CDR2 SYGVKD. V dropped 2 bases and J dropped 4 bases, with 12 bases sitting between them. The CDR3 has 15 residues. In DNA, the CDR3 is TGTGCCATCAGTGAGCTAGGTAGAGAATACAATGAGCAGTTCTTC. It is translated as CAISELGREYNEQFF.

A few counts support this clone. The J gene is TRBJ2-2, the V gene TRBV4-1; TRBD2 is a possible D gene (6 bases). The CDR3 runs to 16 residues. Trimming took off 0 bases at V and 5 bases at J, with 13 bases between the two ends. Germline assignment: CDR1 MGHRA and CDR2 YSYEKL. As DNA, the CDR3 is TGCGCCAGCAGCCAAGACGGCTTACGGGGGACCGGGGAGCTGTTTTTT. Translation: CASSQDGLRGTGELFF.

This clone appeared a single time. The chain joins TRBV4-1 to TRBJ2-4; 10 bases agree with TRBD2. V was clipped by 1 base and J by 1 base; unmatched bases: 4. The V gene's germline CDR1 is MGHRA and CDR2 YSYEKL. The CDR3 is 17 residues long. CDR3 region: CASSQGSGRAAKNIQYF. The CDR3 DNA is TGCGCCAGCAGCCAAGGGAGCGGGAGGGCGGCCAAAAACATTCAGTACTTC.

V is TRBV16 and J is TRBJ2-7; D is possibly TRBD2 (6 bases). Germline CDR1 and CDR2: KGHSY and FQNENV. Trimming took off 0 bases at V and 6 bases at J, with 9 bases between the two ends. The CDR3 covers 13 residues. The CDR3 protein is CASSQSGGGEQYF. For the CDR3, the DNA is TGTGCCAGCAGCCAATCGGGGGGAGGCGAGCAGTACTTC.

V is TRBV12-5 and J is TRBJ2-4; the D gene is possibly TRBD2 (5 bases). This CDR3 is 16 amino acids long. Per the germline V gene, CDR1 is LGHNT and CDR2 is FRNRAP. V gave up 7 bases and J gave up 0 bases, with 16 bases separating them. CDR3 protein: CASDSPTEGAKNIQYF. CDR3 nucleotide sequence: TGTGCTAGTGACTCTCCCACTGAGGGAGCCAAAAACATTCAGTACTTC.

This chain uses TRBV5-4 with TRBJ2-5; D is unresolved. This CDR3 contains 15 residues. Looked up from germline, CDR1 is SGHNT and CDR2 is YYREEE (reference sequence). The ends were cut back, 4 bases at V and 1 base at J, with 14 bases in the middle. The CDR3 bases are TGTGCCAGCAGCCCCGGTGTAGAGAGCCAAGAGACCCAGTACTTC. Translated: CASSPGVESQETQYF. The variable domain in full, with the rest retrieved from reference TRBV5-4 and TRBJ2-5, is ETGVTQSPTHLIKTRGQQVTLRCSSQSGHNTVSWYQQALGQGPQFIFQYYREEENGRGNFPPRFSGLQFPNYSSELNVNALELDDSALYLCASSPGVESQETQYFGPGTRLLVL.

The V gene is TRBV11-3, the J gene TRBJ1-5; 9 bases line up with TRBD1. CDR1 SGHNT and CDR2 YENEEA come from the germline V gene. V was clipped by 1 base and J by 3 bases; unmatched bases: 4. CDR3 size: 16 residues. In nucleotides, the CDR3 is TGTGCCAGCAGCTTAGGGGACAGGGCCTTCAATCAGCCCCAGCATTTT. This translates into CASSLGDRAFNQPQHF.

This chain connects TRBV5-1 to TRBJ1-1; unclear D gene. Germline loops: CDR1 SGHRS, CDR2 YFSETQ. The V end was cut by 0 bases, the J end by 5 bases, with 14 bases between. This CDR3 region has 15 residues. CDR3: CASSLEVGSGTEAFF. DNA for the CDR3: TGCGCCAGCAGCTTGGAAGTAGGGTCGGGAACTGAAGCTTTCTTT.

V is TRBV6-4 and J is TRBJ2-1; 9 bases fit TRBD2. The CDR3 contains 15 residues. Germline CDR1 reads MRHNA; CDR2 reads SNTAGT. Unmatched junction bases numbered 6, after V lost 3 bases and J lost 6 bases. The CDR3 nucleotides read TGTGCCAGCAGTGAAGCTGCGGGAGGGTCCAATGAGCAGTTCTTC. It specifies CASSEAAGGSNEQFF.

The V gene is TRBV7-6, the J gene TRBJ2-1; 10 bases match TRBD2. CDR3 size: 16 residues. Germline-derived CDR1 and CDR2 are SGHVS and FNYEAQ. The V segment lost 5 bases and the J segment 0 bases; nucleotides outside the gene matches: 4. CDR3 sequence reads: CASSPSGRVSYNEQFF. The CDR3 coding sequence is TGTGCCAGCAGCCCTAGCGGGAGAGTCTCCTACAATGAGCAGTTCTTC.

The chain links TRBV29-1 to TRBJ2-2; 8 nucleotides align to TRBD1. Germline trimming cut 2 bases from V and 7 bases from J; bases unmatched to any gene: 9. The CDR3 spans 15 residues. The V gene's germline CDR1 is SQVTM and CDR2 ANQGSEA. CDR3 loop: CSVELLTGDDGELFF. DNA for the CDR3: TGCAGCGTTGAACTTTTGACAGGGGATGACGGGGAGCTGTTTTTT.